The 24 T cell receptor beta chains below come from one sample, sequenced in a study of T cells expressing NK-cell markers. TCRdb re-called the 5' RACE reads and catalogs CDR3 proteins one per entry, DNA excluded. The table lists 300,000 to 500,000 distinct CDR3 sequences. Sequencing used blood T cells: a sorted CD56 or NKG2C T cell subset, CD4+ or CD8+ T cells, or bulk PBMC T cells (not recorded which). These receptors were obtained from a woman aged 50 to 60 in good health.

The rearrangement links TRBV5-1 to TRBJ2-3; TCRdb proposes TRBD2, but this gene call is untestable without DNA. The germline gives CDR1 SGHRS, CDR2 YFSETQ. CDR3 length: 15 residues. The CDR3 sequence: CATTRAGGPADTQYF.

The chain joins TRBV27 to TRBJ2-1; TCRdb gives TRBD2 as the D gene, but with no DNA this cannot be confirmed. CDR3 length: 16 residues. Germline loops: CDR1 MNHEY, CDR2 SMNVEV (reference sequence). The CDR3: CASSLRELAGGNEQFF.

The chain links TRBV9 to TRBJ2-1; TCRdb indicates TRBD2, and absent DNA this call remains unverified. Per the germline V gene, CDR1 is SGDLS and CDR2 is YYNGEE. This CDR3 comprises 15 residues. The CDR3 spells CASSPTSRSYNEQFF.

The chain couples TRBV20-1 to TRBJ2-3; with no DNA, the TCRdb D assignment of TRBD2 cannot be verified. The CDR3 is made up of 15 amino acids. Germline V gene sequence: CDR1 DFQATT, CDR2 SNEGSKA (reference sequence). CDR3 region: CSARDVTSGTDTQYF.

V usage is TRBV3-1 and J usage is TRBJ2-7. The CDR3 runs to 13 residues. Germline-derived CDR1 and CDR2 are LGHDT and YNNKEL (reference sequence). This chain's CDR3 is CASSQYKSYEQYF.

This chain connects TRBV5-1 to TRBJ1-2; TCRdb's D call of TRBD1 is untestable without DNA. Germline CDR1 is SGHRS and CDR2 is YFSETQ. The CDR3 is 15 amino acids. CDR3: CASSFQGVNTNGYTF.

This chain joins TRBV25-1 and TRBJ1-2; TCRdb reports TRBD1, a call that lacks DNA to check it against. The CDR3 loop spans 14 amino acids. Germline lookup yields CDR1 MGHDK and CDR2 SYGVNS. The CDR3 region is CASSEMTGPYGYTF.

V and J are TRBV24-1 and TRBJ2-1. Germline V gene data show CDR1 as KGHDR and CDR2 as SFDVKD. The CDR3 has 11 amino acids. The CDR3 loop reads CATDGLGEQFF.

The chain has TRBV7-8 and TRBJ1-2. Per the germline V gene, CDR1 is SGHVS and CDR2 is FQNEAQ. CDR3 length: 13 residues. CDR3 in amino acids: CASSLKFNYGYTF.

V and J are TRBV3-1 and TRBJ2-5; TCRdb designates TRBD1, a call that cannot be tested without DNA. Per germline, CDR1 LGHDT and CDR2 YNNKEL (reference sequence). The CDR3 contains 20 residues. The CDR3 sequence: CASSQGLDRLRPTPREAQYF.

CDR3 sequence reads: CATRRAGGTEAFF. V usage is TRBV24-1 and J usage is TRBJ1-1. The CDR3 contains 13 residues. Germline V gene sequence: CDR1 KGHDR, CDR2 SFDVKD.

V is TRBV27 and J is TRBJ1-1. Germline CDR1 MNHEY, CDR2 SMNVEV (reference sequence). The length of the CDR3 is 13 residues. The CDR3 region is CASRGSLNTEAFF.

This chain uses TRBV4-2 with TRBJ2-5; the D gene TCRdb calls, TRBD2, cannot be checked with no DNA. Germline V gives CDR1 LGHNA, CDR2 YNFKEQ. CDR3 length equals 19 residues. CDR3 in amino acids: CASSQRGGRGLAGRETQYF.

This chain links TRBV20-1 with TRBJ2-1; TCRdb's D gene call, TRBD1, goes unchecked for lack of DNA. The CDR3 extends over 14 amino acids. CDR1 is DFQATT, CDR2 SNEGSKA, per germline (reference sequence). The CDR3 is CRPLGLPSYNEQFF.

The V call is TRBV12-3 or TRBV12-4, the J call TRBJ1-2; with no DNA, the TCRdb D assignment of TRBD1 cannot be verified. The CDR3 length is 18 residues. The CDR3 is CASSFGATGSYSNYGYTF.

The V and J genes are TRBV3-1 and TRBJ2-5; TCRdb outputs TRBD2, but without DNA this stays unchecked. The germline V gene has CDR1 LGHDT and CDR2 YNNKEL (reference sequence). The CDR3 covers 15 residues. CDR3 sequence: CASSQDGLGQETQYF.

The chain recombines TRBV7-8 with TRBJ2-3; there is no DNA to check the TCRdb D call of TRBD2. Per germline, CDR1 SGHVS and CDR2 FQNEAQ. The CDR3 runs 20 residues. The CDR3 here is CASSFRIAGTSGSSIDTQYF.

The genes are TRBV5-1 and TRBJ2-4; TCRdb's D call, TRBD1, is unchecked because there is no DNA. This CDR3 contains 14 residues. From germline, CDR1 is SGHRS and CDR2 YFSETQ. The CDR3: CASSSRQGENIQYF.

This chain links TRBV27 with TRBJ2-7; there is no DNA to check the TCRdb D call of TRBD1. The CDR3 runs 14 residues. Germline V gene data show CDR1 as MNHEY and CDR2 as SMNVEV (reference sequence). CDR3 amino acids: CASARDGGTYEQYF.

The rearrangement joins TRBV4-2 to TRBJ1-1; the TRBD1 assignment by TCRdb is unverifiable without DNA. This CDR3 is 16 amino acids long. The germline V gene encodes CDR1 LGHNA and CDR2 YNFKEQ. CDR3 residues: CASSQERGQGNSEAFF.

The chain employs TRBV10-3 and TRBJ2-1; TCRdb proposes TRBD1, but this gene call is untestable without DNA. In germline, CDR1 is ENHRY, CDR2 SYGVKD. The CDR3 consists of 13 residues. The chain's CDR3 is CAILSGTGNEQFF.

CDR3 sequence reads: CSARAGTNSNQPQHF. This chain links TRBV20-1 with TRBJ1-5; TCRdb selects TRBD1, and the lack of DNA leaves this call unchecked. CDR3 length: 15 residues. Germline CDR1 and CDR2: DFQATT and SNEGSKA (reference sequence).

The rearrangement links TRBV7-3 to TRBJ2-2. Looked up from germline, CDR1 is SGHTA and CDR2 is FQGTGA. The CDR3 is 13 residues long. CDR3 loop: CASSLTLGGELFF. The whole variable domain, filled in from reference TRBV7-3 and TRBJ2-2, reads GAGVSQTPSNKVTEKGKYVELRCDPISGHTALYWYRQSLGQGPEFLIYFQGTGAADDSGLPNDRFFAVRPEGSVSTLKIQRTERGDSAVYLCASSLTLGGELFFGEGSRLTVL.

The gene calls are TRBV15 and TRBJ1-4. The V gene's germline CDR1 is LNHNV and CDR2 YYDKDF (reference sequence). CDR3 length equals 14 residues. CDR3 protein: CATSRPGLFEKLFF.